A selection of T cell receptor beta chains follows, all from one sample in a study of post-analysis software for immune sequencing data. TCRdb re-called the PCR reads through MiXCR, storing one row per CDR3 protein. The data hold 380,000 or so distinct CDR3 sequences, with around a third observed a single time. The specimen was blood. These receptors originate from a girl between 5 and 17 years old with multiple sclerosis. Both conserved end residues are part of each CDR3. D genes are given only for firm matches. Clone size is given for some rows only: seen once, a few or many times, or a class if the clone is expanded.

v_call,d_call,j_call,clone_size,cdr3_nt,cdr3_aa
TRBV6-2/TRBV6-3,TRBD2,TRBJ2-1,once,TGTGCCAGCAGTCGCTTCACTAGCGGGGGGAGGAATGAGCAGTTCTTC,CASSRFTSGGRNEQFF
TRBV5-1,-,TRBJ1-1,few,TGCGCCAGCAGCTTGGTACGGTTGAACACTGAAGCTTTCTTT,CASSLVRLNTEAFF
TRBV6-5,-,TRBJ2-3,-,TGTGCCAGCAGTTACGGCCGGATGGGCACAGATACGCAGTATTTT,CASSYGRMGTDTQYF
TRBV12-3/TRBV12-4,TRBD1,TRBJ2-5,few,TGTGCCAGCAGTTTTGGTACCGGGACAGGGGAATGGGAGACCCAGTACTTC,CASSFGTGTGEWETQYF
TRBV6-5,-,TRBJ1-3,-,TGTGCCAGCAGTTACGGTCCGGGGACAGGAAACACCATATATTTT,CASSYGPGTGNTIYF
TRBV9,-,TRBJ2-1,-,TGTGCCAGCAGCGTATCAGGGGGCGGGGGCTACAATGAGCAGTTCTTC,CASSVSGGGGYNEQFF
TRBV9,-,TRBJ2-1,few,TGTGCCAGCAGCGTAGCAGGACAGAATTACAATGAGCAGTTCTTC,CASSVAGQNYNEQFF
TRBV5-6,TRBD1,TRBJ2-7,few,TGTGCCAGCAGCTTGGGGGCAGGGGGTCCCTTCGAGCAGTACTTC,CASSLGAGGPFEQYF
TRBV13,TRBD1,TRBJ1-1,-,TGTGCCAGCAGCTTAGAGGGACAGGGGCGCCTGGAAGCTTTCTTT,CASSLEGQGRLEAFF
TRBV12-3/TRBV12-4,-,TRBJ2-5,-,TGTGCGAGCAGTTTAGGAGTCAGGAACCCCCACGGAGAGCAGTACTTC,CASSLGVRNPHGEQYF
TRBV3-1,TRBD1,TRBJ1-4,-,TGTGCCAGCAGCCAAACAGGGGAGGGGAAACTGTTTTTT,CASSQTGEGKLFF
TRBV12-3/TRBV12-4,TRBD1,TRBJ2-3,-,TGTGCCAGCCGGGACAGGGGGTTTGCTGATACGCAGTATTTT,CASRDRGFADTQYF
TRBV9,-,TRBJ1-5,-,TGTGCCAGCAGCGTAGATGGCGAAGATCAGCCCCAGCATTTT,CASSVDGEDQPQHF
TRBV5-1,TRBD1,TRBJ1-2,few,TGCGCCAGCAGCGTCCCCGGGACAGGGGTTGATGGCTACACCTTC,CASSVPGTGVDGYTF
TRBV20-1,TRBD1,TRBJ2-4,few,TGCAGTGCTAGGACGGGACAGGGGGAAAACATTCAGTACTTC,CSARTGQGENIQYF
TRBV6-5,TRBD2,TRBJ2-3,-,TGTGCCAGCAGCCCAACTAGCGGGGGGGCCTCGGATACGCAGTATTTT,CASSPTSGGASDTQYF
TRBV30,-,TRBJ1-1,-,TGTGCCTGGGGCCGGGACATATACACTGAAGCTTTCTTT,CAWGRDIYTEAFF
TRBV6-1,-,TRBJ1-4,-,TGTGCCAGCAGTGAAGCCCGTCGGCCGTGGGGGATGGAACTGTTTTTT,CASSEARRPWGMELFF
TRBV25-1,-,TRBJ2-7,-,TGTGCCAGCAGCCGGGACGCATACTCCTACGAGCAGTACTTC,CASSRDAYSYEQYF
TRBV29-1,-,TRBJ1-5,few,TGCAGCGCCTCGAACGGTGGCAATCAGCCCCAGCATTTT,CSASNGGNQPQHF
TRBV5-1,-,TRBJ2-1,-,TGCGCCAGCAGCGGGGGTCTATGGGGGAGCTCCTACAATGAGCGGTTCTTC,CASSGGLWGSSYNERFF
TRBV20-1,TRBD1,TRBJ2-1,-,TGCAGTGCTAGAGAAATTACAGGGGGCTGGGGGCAGTTCTTC,CSAREITGGWGQFF
TRBV12-3/TRBV12-4,TRBD1,TRBJ2-1,-,TGTGCCAGCAGTCCCCGGACAGGGATGTCCTACAATGAGCAGTTCTTC,CASSPRTGMSYNEQFF
TRBV6-5,-,TRBJ2-6,many,TGTGCCAGCAGTTACTATGGTGGGGCCAACGTCCTGACTTTC,CASSYYGGANVLTF
TRBV7-2,TRBD1,TRBJ1-4,-,TGTGCCAGCAGACATAGGACAGGGGGTTCCGGAAAACTGTTTTTT,CASRHRTGGSGKLFF
TRBV12-3/TRBV12-4,-,TRBJ1-3,-,TGTGCCAGCAGTTCAAATTTCCGGGCCACGAAGGAAAACACCATATATTTT,CASSSNFRATKENTIYF
TRBV20-1,-,TRBJ2-1,few,TGCAGTGCTCTCGGACGCAAGAGCTCCTACAATGAGCAGTTCTTC,CSALGRKSSYNEQFF
TRBV6-6,-,TRBJ2-5,-,TGTGCCAGCAGTTTCTTACAGGATGCTGGGACCCAGTACTTC,CASSFLQDAGTQYF
TRBV2,TRBD2,TRBJ2-1,many,TGTGCCAGCAGTCCCTCTCTAGCGGGGGGGCGGAATGAGCAGTTCTTC,CASSPSLAGGRNEQFF
TRBV5-1,-,TRBJ2-2,few,TGCGCCAGCAGCAACTTTGGGGGAAGGTGGACCGGGGAGCTGTTTTTT,CASSNFGGRWTGELFF
TRBV2,-,TRBJ2-1,once,TGTGCCAGCAGTGAATGGGGGAGCAATGAGCAGTTCTTC,CASSEWGSNEQFF
TRBV7-9,-,TRBJ2-5,few,TGTGCCAGCAGCTTAGCTATACAGAAAGAGACCCAGTACTTC,CASSLAIQKETQYF
TRBV6-1,TRBD2,TRBJ2-3,once,TGTGCCAGCAATCTAGCGGGGGGGCGAGATACGCAGTATTTT,CASNLAGGRDTQYF
TRBV20-1,TRBD2,TRBJ2-3,few,TGCAGTGCTACCCTAGTCTTAGCGGGAACATCAGATACGCAGTATTTT,CSATLVLAGTSDTQYF
TRBV2,TRBD2,TRBJ2-3,few,TGTGCCAGCAGGGGACTAGCGGGCCCGGATACGCAGTATTTT,CASRGLAGPDTQYF
TRBV7-2,-,TRBJ2-1,-,TGTGCCAGCCTCTCCAAGGGACTTTCTTGGTTCTTC,CASLSKGLSWFF
TRBV4-1,-,TRBJ2-3,few,TGCGCCAGCAGCCACAGAGCCGTAAAGGAAGGGCAGTATTTT,CASSHRAVKEGQYF
TRBV12-3/TRBV12-4,-,TRBJ2-3,many,TGTGCCAGCAGTTCAGGGTTGCCAGATACGCAGTATTTT,CASSSGLPDTQYF